The clone carrying this T cell receptor (beta chain) has more than one count but fewer than ten. The data were taken from a study of patients and donors after allogeneic stem cell transplantation. MiXCR was run by TCRdb on the RT-PCR reads, yielding one entry per CDR3 protein. Here the sample spans over 150,000 distinct CDR3 sequences, over 25% being singletons. The ends were cut back, 5 bases at V and 1 base at J, with 11 bases in the middle. Germline CDR1 and CDR2: SQVTM and ANQGSEA. This CDR3 is built from 13 residues. The source material was blood, either unsorted or a sorted T cell fraction (not recorded which). The TCR sequence derives from a human donor who was either an allogeneic HSCT recipient or a stem cell or donor lymphocyte infusion donor (not recorded which). It is not recorded whose cells these are; they may come from a transplant donor. The chain couples TRBV29-1 to TRBJ2-5; D ambiguous. For the CDR3, the DNA is TGCAGCGTTCCTAATCTACCCCAAGAGACCCAGTACTTC. Encoded protein: CSVPNLPQETQYF. Full variable domain (rest looked up from reference TRBV29-1 and TRBJ2-5): SAVISQKPSRDICQRGTSLTIQCQVDSQVTMMFWYRQQPGQSLTLIATANQGSEATYESGFVIDKFPISRPNLTFSTLTVSNMSPEDSSIYLCSVPNLPQETQYFGPGTRLLVL.